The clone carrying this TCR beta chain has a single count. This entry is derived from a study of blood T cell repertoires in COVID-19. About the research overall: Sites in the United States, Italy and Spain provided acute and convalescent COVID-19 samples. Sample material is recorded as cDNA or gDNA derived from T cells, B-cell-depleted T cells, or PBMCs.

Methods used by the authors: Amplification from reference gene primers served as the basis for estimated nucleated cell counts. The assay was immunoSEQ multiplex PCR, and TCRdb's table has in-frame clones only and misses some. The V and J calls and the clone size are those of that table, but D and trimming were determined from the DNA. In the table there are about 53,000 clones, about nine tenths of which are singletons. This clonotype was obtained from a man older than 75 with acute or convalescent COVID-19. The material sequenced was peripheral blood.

The chain's CDR3 is CASSITLDTGELFF. CDR3 coding DNA: TGCGCCAGCAGCATCACTCTAGACACCGGGGAGCTGTTTTTT. The rearrangement joins TRBV5-1 to TRBJ2-2; D not certain. The CDR3 is 14 residues long. Trimming took 4 bases from V and 3 from J, leaving 10 bases between them. Germline V gene lookup returns CDR1 SGHRS and CDR2 YFSETQ.